This T cell receptor (beta chain) originates from a study of blood T cell repertoires in COVID-19. In the source study's methods: Reference gene primer amplification yielded estimated nucleated cell counts. The table came from immunoSEQ multiplex PCR; TCRdb's copy has only in-frame clones and leaves some out. That table supplies the V and J calls and clone size; D and trimming were determined from the DNA. The sample includes around 390,000 clones, about 86% of them seen just once. The CDR3 sequence is 15 residues long. Germline CDR1 and CDR2: SGHTA and FQGNSA. Unmatched junction bases numbered 8, after V lost 4 bases and J lost 3 bases. In Cohort 3, a recovered donor had either two negative PCRs, clearance, or symptom resolution.

V usage is TRBV7-2 and J usage is TRBJ2-7, with 8 bases fitting TRBD2. This receptor was identified in a woman in her forties or fifties who had recovered from COVID-19. The sample was PBMCs or T cells enriched from blood (not recorded which). The CDR3 bases are TGTGCCAGCAGCTCCCCTTCGGGGGGGCACTACGAGCAGTACTTC. Translated, it gives CASSSPSGGHYEQYF.